The present TCR beta chain was sequenced within a study of OX40 agonist ivuxolimab in advanced cancers. Across the whole study: Averaging 60 years in age, with a range of roughly 23 to 80, the cohort was about 85% male.

Germline CDR1 reads MNHNY; CDR2 reads SVGAGI (reference sequence). This CDR3 has 15 amino acids. Trimming removed 7 bases at V and 2 bases at J, with 18 bases between. The assay was immunoSEQ multiplex PCR, and TCRdb's table has in-frame clones only and misses some. This table holds roughly 80,000 clones, approximately 85% found once. This material consisted of CD4+ or CD8+ T cells sorted from blood, taken in a trial of the OX40 agonist ivuxolimab. The source of this sequence is an adult with an advanced solid tumor such as melanoma, head and neck, liver or kidney cancer. The chain couples TRBV6-6 to TRBJ2-7, with D maybe TRBD2 (6 bases). CDR3 amino acids: CASIQGRGGTYEQYF. CDR3 in DNA: TGTGCCAGCATCCAAGGGCGGGGTGGGACCTACGAGCAGTACTTC.